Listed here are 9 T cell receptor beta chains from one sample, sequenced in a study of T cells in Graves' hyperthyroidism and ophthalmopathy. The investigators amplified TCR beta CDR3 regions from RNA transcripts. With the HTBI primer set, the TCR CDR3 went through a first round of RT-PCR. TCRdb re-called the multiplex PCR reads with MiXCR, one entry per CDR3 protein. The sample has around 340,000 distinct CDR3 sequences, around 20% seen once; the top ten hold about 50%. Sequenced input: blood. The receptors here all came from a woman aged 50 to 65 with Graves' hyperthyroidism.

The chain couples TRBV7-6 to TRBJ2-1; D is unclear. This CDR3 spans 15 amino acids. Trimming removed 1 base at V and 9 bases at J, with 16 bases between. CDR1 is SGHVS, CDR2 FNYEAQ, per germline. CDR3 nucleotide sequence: TGTGCCAGCAGCTTAGGGCCGGCTTCTACAAGTGAGCAGTTCTTC. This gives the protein CASSLGPASTSEQFF.

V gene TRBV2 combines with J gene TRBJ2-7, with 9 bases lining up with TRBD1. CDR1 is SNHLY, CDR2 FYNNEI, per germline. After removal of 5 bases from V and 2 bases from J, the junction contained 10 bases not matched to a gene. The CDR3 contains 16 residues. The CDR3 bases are TGTGCCAGCAGTACACCGGGACAGGGTACACCCTACGAGCAGTACTTC. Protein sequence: CASSTPGQGTPYEQYF.

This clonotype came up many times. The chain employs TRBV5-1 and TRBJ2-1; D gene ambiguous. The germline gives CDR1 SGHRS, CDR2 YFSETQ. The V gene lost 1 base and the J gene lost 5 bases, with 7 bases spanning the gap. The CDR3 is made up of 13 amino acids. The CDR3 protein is CASSLSLNNEQFF. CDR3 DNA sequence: TGCGCCAGCAGCTTGAGCCTAAACAATGAGCAGTTCTTC.

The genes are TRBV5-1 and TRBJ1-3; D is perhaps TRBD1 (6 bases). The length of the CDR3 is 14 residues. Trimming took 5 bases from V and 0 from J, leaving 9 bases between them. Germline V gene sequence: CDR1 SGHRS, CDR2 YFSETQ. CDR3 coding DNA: TGCGCCAGCAGGGACAGTACCTCTGGAAACACCATATATTTT. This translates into CASRDSTSGNTIYF.

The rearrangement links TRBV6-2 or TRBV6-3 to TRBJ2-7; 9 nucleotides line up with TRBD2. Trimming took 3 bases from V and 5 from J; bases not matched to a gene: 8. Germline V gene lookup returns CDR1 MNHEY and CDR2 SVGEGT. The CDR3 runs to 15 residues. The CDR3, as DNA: TGTGCCAGCAGTTATGGCAGCGGGAGGCAAAACGAGCAGTACTTC. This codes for CASSYGSGRQNEQYF.

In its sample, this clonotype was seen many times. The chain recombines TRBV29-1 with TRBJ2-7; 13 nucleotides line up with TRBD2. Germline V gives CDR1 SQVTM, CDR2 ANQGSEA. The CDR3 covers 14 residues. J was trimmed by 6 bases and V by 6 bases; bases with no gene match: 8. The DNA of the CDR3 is TGCAGCGTCTCCGGACTAGCGGGAGTACGCGAGCAGTACTTC. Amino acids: CSVSGLAGVREQYF.

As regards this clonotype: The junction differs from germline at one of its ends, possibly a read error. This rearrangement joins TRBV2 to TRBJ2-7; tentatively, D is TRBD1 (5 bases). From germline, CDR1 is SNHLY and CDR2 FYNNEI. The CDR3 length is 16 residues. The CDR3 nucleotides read TGCGCCAGCAGCCAAGACCGGACGTGGGGCACCTACGAGCAGTACTTC. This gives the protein CASSQDRTWGTYEQYF.

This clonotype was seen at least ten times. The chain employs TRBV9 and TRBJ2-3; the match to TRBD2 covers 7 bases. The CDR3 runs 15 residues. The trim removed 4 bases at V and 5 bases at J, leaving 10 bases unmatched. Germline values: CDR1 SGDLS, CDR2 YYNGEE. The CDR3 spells CASSSRLREGDTQYF. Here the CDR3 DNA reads TGTGCCAGCAGCTCACGTTTGAGGGAGGGAGATACGCAGTATTTT.

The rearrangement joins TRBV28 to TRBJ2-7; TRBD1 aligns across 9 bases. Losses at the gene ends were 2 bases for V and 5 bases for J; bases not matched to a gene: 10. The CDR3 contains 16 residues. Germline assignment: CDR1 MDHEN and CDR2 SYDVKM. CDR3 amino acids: CASSLLQGAGIDEQYF. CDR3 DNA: TGTGCCAGCAGTTTACTACAGGGGGCGGGCATCGACGAGCAGTACTTC.